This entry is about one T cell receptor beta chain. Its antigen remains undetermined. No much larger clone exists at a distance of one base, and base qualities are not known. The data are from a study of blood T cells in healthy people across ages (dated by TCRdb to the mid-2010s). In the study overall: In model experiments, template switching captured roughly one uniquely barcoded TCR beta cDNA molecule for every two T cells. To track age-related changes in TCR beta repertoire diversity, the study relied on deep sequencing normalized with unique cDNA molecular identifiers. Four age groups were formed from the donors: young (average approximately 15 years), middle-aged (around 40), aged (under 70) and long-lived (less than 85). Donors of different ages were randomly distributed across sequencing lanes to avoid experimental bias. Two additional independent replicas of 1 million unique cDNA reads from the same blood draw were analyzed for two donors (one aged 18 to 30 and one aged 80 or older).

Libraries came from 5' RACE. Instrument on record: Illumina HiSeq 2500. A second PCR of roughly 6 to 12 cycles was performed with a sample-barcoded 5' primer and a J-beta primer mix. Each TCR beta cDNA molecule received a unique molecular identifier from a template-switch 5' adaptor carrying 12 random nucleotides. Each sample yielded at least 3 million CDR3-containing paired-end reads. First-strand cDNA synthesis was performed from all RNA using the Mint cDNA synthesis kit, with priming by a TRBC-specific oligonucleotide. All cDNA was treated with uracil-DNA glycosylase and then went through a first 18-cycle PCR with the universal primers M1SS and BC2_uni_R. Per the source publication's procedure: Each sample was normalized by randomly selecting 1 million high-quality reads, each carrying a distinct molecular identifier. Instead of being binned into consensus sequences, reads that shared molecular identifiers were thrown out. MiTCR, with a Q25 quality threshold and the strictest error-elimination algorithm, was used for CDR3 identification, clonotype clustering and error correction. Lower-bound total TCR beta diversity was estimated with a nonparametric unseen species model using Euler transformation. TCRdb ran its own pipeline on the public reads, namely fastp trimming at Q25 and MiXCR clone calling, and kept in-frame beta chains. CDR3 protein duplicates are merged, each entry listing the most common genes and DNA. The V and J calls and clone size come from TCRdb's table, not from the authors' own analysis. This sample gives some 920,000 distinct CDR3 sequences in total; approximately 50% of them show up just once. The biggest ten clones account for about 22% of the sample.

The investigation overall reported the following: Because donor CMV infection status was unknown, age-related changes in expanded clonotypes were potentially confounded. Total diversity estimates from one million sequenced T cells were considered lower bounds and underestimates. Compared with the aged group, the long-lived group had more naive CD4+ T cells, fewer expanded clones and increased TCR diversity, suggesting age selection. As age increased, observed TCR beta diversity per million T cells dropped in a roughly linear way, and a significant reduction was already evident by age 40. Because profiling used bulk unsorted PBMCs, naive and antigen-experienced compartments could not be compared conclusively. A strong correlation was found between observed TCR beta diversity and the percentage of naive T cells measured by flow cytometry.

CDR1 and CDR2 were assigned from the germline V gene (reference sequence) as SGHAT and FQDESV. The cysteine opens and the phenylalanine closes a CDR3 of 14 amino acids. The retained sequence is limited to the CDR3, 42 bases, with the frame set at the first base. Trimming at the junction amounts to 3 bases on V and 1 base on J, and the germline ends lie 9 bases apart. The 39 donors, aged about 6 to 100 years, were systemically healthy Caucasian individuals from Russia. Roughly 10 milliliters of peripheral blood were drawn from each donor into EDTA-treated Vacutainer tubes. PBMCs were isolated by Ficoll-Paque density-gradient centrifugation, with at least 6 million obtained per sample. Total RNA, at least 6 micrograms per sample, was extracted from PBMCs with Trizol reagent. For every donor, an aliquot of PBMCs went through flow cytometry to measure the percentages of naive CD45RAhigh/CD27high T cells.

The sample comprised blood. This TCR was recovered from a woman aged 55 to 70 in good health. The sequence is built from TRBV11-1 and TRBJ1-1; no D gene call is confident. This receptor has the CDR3 CASSFSGPNTEAFF. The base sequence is TGTGCCAGCAGCTTCTCGGGCCCGAACACTGAAGCTTTCTTT.